A single sample gave rise to the 3 T cell receptor beta chains below, sequenced in a study of monozygotic twins with inflammatory bowel disease. Reanalyzing the 5' RACE reads, TCRdb keeps one entry per CDR3 protein, without DNA. The sample totals 200,000 to 250,000 distinct CDR3 sequences. Sequenced input: blood. The origin of the receptors is a human donor with ulcerative colitis or Crohn's disease, or a healthy co-twin of an affected twin (not recorded which).

The V and J genes are TRBV28 and TRBJ2-5. This CDR3 region has 14 residues. CDR1 is MDHEN and CDR2 is SYDVKM in the germline V gene. Here the CDR3 reads CASSFTANQETQYF. Full variable domain (outside the CDR3, taken from reference TRBV28 and TRBJ2-5): DVKVTQSSRYLVKRTGEKVFLECVQDMDHENMFWYRQDPGLGLRLIYFSYDVKMKEKGDIPEGYSVSREKKERFSLILESASTNQTSMYLCASSFTANQETQYFGPGTRLLVL.

V gene TRBV7-2 combines with J gene TRBJ2-7; no DNA is available, so the TRBD2 call from TCRdb remains unchecked. CDR3 length: 16 residues. From germline, CDR1 is SGHTA and CDR2 FQGNSA. CDR3 sequence reads: CASSPQGREKELEQYF.

The rearrangement uses TRBV28 and TRBJ1-1; with no DNA, the TCRdb D assignment of TRBD1 cannot be verified. The germline CDR1 and CDR2 sequences are MDHEN and SYDVKM. The CDR3 spans 14 residues. The CDR3 region is CASRKWGDRTEAFF. The full variable domain, in which reference TRBV28 and TRBJ1-1 provide the parts outside the CDR3, is DVKVTQSSRYLVKRTGEKVFLECVQDMDHENMFWYRQDPGLGLRLIYFSYDVKMKEKGDIPEGYSVSREKKERFSLILESASTNQTSMYLCASRKWGDRTEAFFGQGTRLTVV.